These 10 T cell receptor beta chains share one sample of origin, sequenced in a study of shared clonotypes between healthy human individuals (dated by TCRdb to about 2020). Library creation used the immunoSEQ multiplex PCR assay. Imported from immuneACCESS, the table was reduced by TCRdb to in-frame sequences with V and J called. These copies leave out some clones; in studies compared against another copy, an unresolved V gene accounts for under half, and the cause of the remainder is not known. The sample table contains roughly 2.5 million clones; only one count was recorded for approximately 90% of them. Roughly 0.14% of the sample is held by the ten biggest clonotypes. Sequencing was carried out using naive CD4+ T cells sorted from blood. What the cell subset or site label conveys for this sample: CD45RA+ positively selected. The receptors originated from a man in his late teens or twenties in good health.

The V and J genes are TRBV30 and TRBJ2-4; unclear D gene. The length of the CDR3 is 16 residues. Looked up from germline, CDR1 is GTSNPN and CDR2 is SVGIG (reference sequence). The V and J ends lost 0 bases and 0 bases respectively, with 12 bases between them. The chain's CDR3 is CAWSVRNDLAKNIQYF. DNA of the CDR3: TGTGCCTGGAGTGTACGAAATGACCTAGCCAAAAACATTCAGTACTTC.

The gene calls are TRBV4-3 and TRBJ2-1; unclear D gene. Trimming removed 2 bases from V and 6 bases from J, with 14 bases in between. Germline CDR1 and CDR2: LGHNA and YSLEER. This CDR3 comprises 15 residues. CDR3 residues: CASSQHNTETNEQFF. The DNA for the CDR3 is TGCGCCAGCAGCCAACACAATACCGAAACCAATGAGCAGTTCTTC.

The chain has TRBV5-1 and TRBJ2-7, with 7 nucleotides matching TRBD2. CDR1 SGHRS and CDR2 YFSETQ come from the germline V gene. The CDR3 contains 15 residues. V gave up 4 bases and J gave up 2 bases; unmatched junction bases: 9. CDR3 bases: TGCGCCAGCAGCGCGGAAAGCGGGGCGGCCTACGAGCAGTACTTC. It codes for CASSAESGAAYEQYF. The full variable domain, its missing parts supplied by reference TRBV5-1 and TRBJ2-7, is KAGVTQTPRYLIKTRGQQVTLSCSPISGHRSVSWYQQTPGQGLQFLFEYFSETQRNKGNFPGRFSGRQFSNSRSEMNVSTLELGDSALYLCASSAESGAAYEQYFGPGTRLTVT.

This clone was recorded only once. The V and J genes are TRBV6-5 and TRBJ1-1; weak D call: TRBD1 (6 bases). Per the germline V gene, CDR1 is MNHEY and CDR2 is SVGAGI. V was shortened by 4 bases and J by 6 bases, with 12 bases between the two germline ends. This CDR3 is built from 13 residues. CDR3 coding DNA: TGTGCCAGCAGTTTACAGGGTACCGCTGAAGCTTTCTTT. This encodes CASSLQGTAEAFF.

Comments on this clone: Sequence at one end of the junction differs from germline and may be a read error. This chain uses TRBV7-7 with TRBJ2-1, with a possible D match to TRBD2 (6 bases). This CDR3 has 16 residues. In germline, CDR1 is SSHAT, CDR2 FNYEAQ (reference sequence). The CDR3 DNA follows: TGTGCTAGCAGCCTTATTATTAAAGCGGGCCCTAATGAGCAGTTCTTC. The encoded protein is CASSLIIKAGPNEQFF. The whole variable domain, filled in from reference TRBV7-7 and TRBJ2-1, reads GAGVSQSPRYKVTKRGQDVTLRCDPISSHATLYWYQQALGQGPEFLTYFNYEAQPDKSGLPSDRFSAERPEGSISTLTIQRTEQRDSAMYRCASSLIIKAGPNEQFFGPGTRLTVL.

V and J are TRBV30 and TRBJ2-5; a weak D match, TRBD1 (5 bases). V shed 3 bases and J shed 5 bases, with 19 bases lying between them. CDR3 length: 15 amino acids. Germline loops: CDR1 GTSNPN, CDR2 SVGIG (reference sequence). This chain's CDR3 is CAWRAWGSPLETQYF. The DNA of the CDR3 is TGTGCCTGGAGGGCCTGGGGCAGCCCGTTGGAGACCCAGTACTTC.

The chain has TRBV11-2 and TRBJ2-5; D call uncertain. V was pared by 5 bases and J by 2 bases, with 18 bases between. The CDR3 has 16 residues. The germline V gene has CDR1 SGHAT and CDR2 FQNNGV. The CDR3 DNA follows: TGTGCCAGCAGCCTAGGCGCGTCCACGTTACAAGAGACCCAGTACTTC. Amino acids: CASSLGASTLQETQYF.

The J gene is TRBJ2-2, the V gene TRBV6-5; 8 bases agree with TRBD2. The ends lost 4 bases at V and 9 bases at J; junction bases unmatched: 10. This CDR3 is built from 15 residues. Germline-derived CDR1 and CDR2 are MNHEY and SVGAGI. This CDR3 reads CASSFYRGGSRELFF. The CDR3 DNA is TGTGCCAGCAGTTTTTATCGGGGGGGTTCCAGGGAGCTGTTTTTT.

The rearrangement uses TRBV5-6 and TRBJ2-3, with 9 bases fitting TRBD1. The V and J ends lost 4 bases and 0 bases, in that order; junction bases with no gene match: 15. In germline, CDR1 is SGHDT, CDR2 YYEEEE. CDR3 length: 19 residues. CDR3 bases: TGTGCCAGCAGCCCTGTTGGGTTGGGGACAGGGACTAGCACAGATACGCAGTATTTT. Its translation: CASSPVGLGTGTSTDTQYF.

The gene calls are TRBV7-9 and TRBJ2-5; either TRBD1 or TRBD2 may fit D (5 bases each). The CDR3 totals 16 residues. The germline gives CDR1 SEHNR, CDR2 FQNEAQ (reference sequence). Between the trimmed V and J ends, which lost 5 bases and 3 bases, there was a span of 19 bases. The CDR3 sequence is CASSPGEGTTKETQYF. In nucleotides, the CDR3 is TGTGCCAGCAGCCCAGGAGAAGGGACCACAAAAGAGACCCAGTACTTC.